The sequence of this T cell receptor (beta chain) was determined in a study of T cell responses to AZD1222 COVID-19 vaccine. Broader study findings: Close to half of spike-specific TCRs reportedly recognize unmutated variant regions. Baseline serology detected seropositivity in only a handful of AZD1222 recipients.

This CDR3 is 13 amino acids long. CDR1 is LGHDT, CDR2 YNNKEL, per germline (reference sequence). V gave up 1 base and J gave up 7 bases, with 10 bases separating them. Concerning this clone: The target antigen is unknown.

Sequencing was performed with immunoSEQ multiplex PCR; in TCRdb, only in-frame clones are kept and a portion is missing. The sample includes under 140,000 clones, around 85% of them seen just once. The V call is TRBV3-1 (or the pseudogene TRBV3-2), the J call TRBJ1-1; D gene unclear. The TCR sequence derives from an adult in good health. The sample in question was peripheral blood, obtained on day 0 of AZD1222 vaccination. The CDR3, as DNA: TGTGCCAGCAGCCAAGGTACAGCGATTGAAGCTTTCTTT. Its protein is CASSQGTAIEAFF.